This TCR beta chain was identified in a study of T cell responses to AZD1222 COVID-19 vaccine (dated by TCRdb to about 2021). Describing the broader study: AZD1222 recipients whose second dose came at about 4 weeks and those whose second dose came at about 12 weeks were combined into one group, since spike-specific TCR depth and breadth did not differ between the two schedules. A total of about 230 trial participants underwent TCR sequencing, of whom about 210 received two doses of AZD1222 and 26 received two doses of the MenACWY control vaccine. Enrollment into the trials was organized by age into subgroups of 18-55, 56-69 and 70-plus years, and those subgroups contained about 160, 30 and 59 TCR-sequenced participants, respectively.

The sample's time point label, decoded: baseline before first vaccination. The vaccinee samples were drawn from two UK trials, COV001 and COV002, one of which was a single-blind randomized controlled phase 2/3 trial testing AZD1222 (ChAdOx1 nCoV-19) in healthy adults. For TCRbeta chain sequencing, PBMC samples from trial participants were taken at day 0 and at day 28 after the second dose. V lost 4 bases and J lost 2 bases; the stretch between them is 16 bases long. The CDR3, cysteine through phenylalanine, is 16 amino acids long. CDR3 DNA is the only sequence kept; it has 48 bases, read in frame from the first base. For CDR1 and CDR2, the germline V gene lists SGHTS and YDEGEE. On this clone: Its antigen remains undetermined. Base qualities are not at hand, and no much larger clone is one base apart.

Results and caveats for the whole study, not just this receptor: No day 14 peak-response samples were available, so repertoires were characterized only after the peak T cell response. Participants were mostly white British, with more females than males. The authors suggested clonal diversity may have been underestimated. After two AZD1222 doses, spike-specific TCR breadth and depth were significantly higher than at day 0 and than in MenACWY recipients. Nearly half of unique spike-specific TCRs reportedly recognized epitopes outside regions mutated in the B.1.351 and B.1.1.7 variants. Conclusions about previously exposed vaccinees were limited because only six AZD1222 recipients were SARS-CoV-2 seropositive at baseline. The 56-69-year group was small, and its depth increase did not reach significance, likely because of low power. Vaccine-associated CD4 TCRs spanned the whole spike protein, with dominant responses in regions 160-218 and 743-854.

The CDR3 regions of human TCRbeta chains were analyzed by immunosequencing. Per the original workflow: Repertoire TCRs were checked for matches against a reference library of SARS-CoV-2-specific TCRs that had been generated using the MIRA antigen-specificity platform. Breadth was defined as the fraction of unique TCRs that were SARS-CoV-2-associated, and depth was defined as the fraction of total T cells that were SARS-CoV-2-associated. Each spike-specific TCR was assigned to its reactive spike region and to a CD4 or CD8 class using the MIRA data. Log10-transformed breadth and depth values were compared by one-way ANOVA with Sidak's multiple comparisons tests. The source is immuneACCESS, and TCRdb retained only in-frame sequences with V and J called. Part of the clones is not carried over; for the studies checked, unresolved V genes explain less than half of this, and the remainder is unexplained. The V and J calls and the clone size are those of that table, but D and trimming were determined from the DNA. The sample records 150,000 or so clones, about 94% of which are singletons. The ten most abundant clones make up over 3% of the sample.

The TCR was taken from an adult in good health. The chain employs TRBV5-8 and TRBJ1-5; confidence is insufficient to name the D gene. The sequencing used peripheral blood, collected on day 0 of AZD1222 vaccination. The DNA sequence follows: TGTGCCAGCAGCCCTAGAAGGAAGACGGGCAATCAGCCCCAGCATTTT. This encodes CASSPRRKTGNQPQHF.